This T cell receptor beta chain was identified during a study of shared clonotypes between healthy human individuals. Comments on this clone: The antigen is undetermined.

Source study methods: ImmunoSEQ only sent back junction sequences with no quality scores, so filtering was done differently. Profiling relied on immunoSEQ multiplex PCR, and the TCRdb table lists in-frame clones only, not all of them. The V and J calls and clone size come from that table; D and trimming were worked out from the DNA. The sample contains around 2,000,000 clones, 85% to 95% of which appear only once. General study results and limits: Rarefaction showed that sequencing of sorted subsets was incomplete (despite large depth). Clonotype sharing across donors was expected to vary with sequencing depth.

The clonotype was recovered from a man aged 18 to 35 in good health. The specimen was naive CD4+ T cells sorted from blood. Subset in this sample: CD45RA+ positively selected.

The CDR3 spells CASSKEVWGYGYTF. DNA of the CDR3: TGTGCCAGCAGCAAGGAGGTTTGGGGGTATGGCTACACCTTC. The V gene is TRBV6-5, the J gene TRBJ1-2; possible D gene TRBD1, 5 bases. Between the trimmed V and J ends, which lost 6 bases and 5 bases, there was a span of 16 bases. The CDR3 extends over 14 amino acids. CDR1 and CDR2 from the germline V gene are MNHEY and SVGAGI.